This TCR beta chain was observed in a study of cytomegalovirus exposure and HLA in healthy donors. Study-level points and caveats: Most observed TCR sequences were rare, whereas some public TCRs were detected in many donors. Earlier analysis found most TCR beta V segments productive about 90% or about 30% of the time.

Amplification used 60 Vbeta primers and 13 Jbeta primers. Produced via immunoSEQ multiplex PCR; TCRdb's table is partial and in-frame only. This sample contains around 75,000 clones. With respect to this clone: Its matching antigen is unknown.

Trimming cost V 6 bases and J 4 bases; bases outside gene matches: 4. The germline V gene encodes CDR1 SNHLY and CDR2 FYNNEI. The length of the CDR3 is 14 residues. The sample taken for sequencing was PBMCs. V is TRBV2 and J is TRBJ2-7; 12 bases are a match to TRBD1. This receptor was taken from a man aged 35-49 years in good health and CMV-seronegative. The CDR3 sequence: CASSGGQGAYEQYF. Written as DNA, the CDR3 is TGTGCCAGCAGCGGGGGACAGGGGGCTTACGAGCAGTACTTC.